This TCR beta chain is from a study of cytomegalovirus exposure and HLA in healthy donors. At the level of the study: HLA-typed donors contributed 80 million or so unique TCRs, which were held in an early data release.

PCR involved 60 Vbeta and 13 Jbeta primers. Sequencing used immunoSEQ multiplex PCR; TCRdb keeps in-frame clones, though not all of them. The sample yields about 75,000 clones, 65% to 90% seen once. Study-wide findings and caveats: A later analysis associated 15,000 or so TCR beta sequences with HLA alleles at a 0.05 false discovery rate. A later look showed TCR association rates differing by HLA locus, highest for DRB1 and lowest for HLA-C. Researchers catalogued 164 TCR beta chains as cytomegalovirus-associated.

As regards this clone: Antigen specificity is unknown.

CDR3 size: 14 residues. Germline loops: CDR1 SEHNR, CDR2 FQNEAQ (reference sequence). With 3 bases removed from V and 8 bases from J, the gap between germline ends came to 13 bases. This chain connects TRBV7-9 to TRBJ1-4; D uncertain. The clonotype was recovered from a man aged 70 or older in good health and CMV-seropositive. Input material: PBMCs. The CDR3 sequence: CASSFREREEKLFF. CDR3 DNA: TGTGCCAGCAGCTTCCGGGAGAGGGAGGAAAAACTGTTTTTT.